The 18 T cell receptor beta chains presented below share a single source sample, sequenced in a study of blood T cell repertoires in COVID-19. Some clones are missing from TCRdb's copy, which holds only in-frame ones; the method was immunoSEQ multiplex PCR. Of about 210,000 clones in the sample, around four fifths were seen once. The sequencing input was peripheral blood. The receptor source for this set is a man between 60 and 75 years old with COVID-19, enrolled during active disease.

The V and J genes are TRBV11-2 and TRBJ1-1; D is ambiguous. The germline CDR1 and CDR2 sequences are SGHAT and FQNNGV. Between the trimmed V and J ends, which lost 0 bases and 4 bases, there was a span of 15 bases. The CDR3 extends over 16 amino acids. The CDR3 loop reads CASSLDWGGFGTEAFF. In DNA form, the CDR3 reads TGTGCCAGCAGCTTAGATTGGGGAGGGTTTGGCACTGAAGCTTTCTTT.

The rearrangement joins TRBV9 to TRBJ2-3; D perhaps matches TRBD1 (6 bases). V was clipped by 0 bases and J by 2 bases, with 10 bases between them. This CDR3 comprises 15 residues. Germline V gives CDR1 SGDLS, CDR2 YYNGEE. The CDR3 sequence: CASSVGGLPTDTQYF. Written as DNA, the CDR3 is TGTGCCAGCAGCGTAGGGGGGCTCCCCACAGATACGCAGTATTTT.

V gene TRBV7-2 combines with J gene TRBJ2-2; possibly TRBD1 for D (6 bases). The CDR3 is made up of 16 amino acids. V was shortened by 1 base and J by 0 bases, with 9 bases between the two germline ends. Germline CDR1 reads SGHTA; CDR2 reads FQGNSA. The CDR3: CASSLGDISNTGELFF. CDR3 bases: TGTGCCAGCAGCTTAGGGGACATCTCGAACACCGGGGAGCTGTTTTTT.

The gene calls are TRBV9 and TRBJ2-2; D may be TRBD1 (6 bases). The CDR3 totals 17 residues. Trimming shortened V by 0 bases and J by 4 bases, and 16 bases separated the two germline ends. The germline V gene has CDR1 SGDLS and CDR2 YYNGEE. CDR3 coding DNA: TGTGCCAGCAGCGTAGATGTGACAGGTGGCGCCACCGGGGAGCTGTTTTTT. Its protein is CASSVDVTGGATGELFF.

The chain has TRBV3-1 (or the pseudogene TRBV3-2) and TRBJ2-3; the match to TRBD2 covers 13 bases. V gave up 1 base and J gave up 1 base; unmatched junction bases: 5. The CDR3 length is 18 residues. The germline CDR1 and CDR2 sequences are LGHDT and YNNKEL (reference sequence). CDR3 sequence reads: CASSQVGLAGSGTDTQYF. In nucleotides, the CDR3 is TGTGCCAGCAGCCAAGTGGGACTAGCGGGGTCAGGCACAGATACGCAGTATTTT.

The rearrangement joins TRBV21-1 to TRBJ1-2; the table's D call of TRBD1 was not tested on the DNA. TRBV21-1 is annotated as a pseudogene. The length of the CDR3 is 15 residues. CDR3 protein: CASSPNVGHLYGYTF. CDR3 DNA sequence: TGTGCCAGCAGCCCCAACGTGGGACACCTTTATGGCTACACCTTC.

The chain combines TRBV5-1 with TRBJ1-2; unclear D gene. Germline assignment: CDR1 SGHRS and CDR2 YFSETQ. The CDR3 sequence is 15 residues long. Trimming cost V 0 bases and J 8 bases, with 17 bases left between them. CDR3 bases: TGCGCCAGCAGCTTGGCGTTGGCAGGAGGTGCGGGCTACACCTTC. It is translated as CASSLALAGGAGYTF.

This chain links TRBV18 with TRBJ1-4, with 7 bases fitting TRBD1. J lost 4 bases, V lost 6 bases, and 2 bases had no gene match. The CDR3 loop spans 13 amino acids. Germline assignment: CDR1 KGHSH and CDR2 LQKENI. CDR3 in amino acids: CASSDRRNEKLFF. In DNA form, the CDR3 reads TGTGCCAGCTCGGACAGGCGTAATGAAAAACTGTTTTTT.

The chain uses TRBV3-1 (or the pseudogene TRBV3-2) and TRBJ2-5, with a possible D match to TRBD1 (5 bases). Germline values: CDR1 LGHDT, CDR2 YNNKEL (reference sequence). The CDR3 is 14 residues long. Trimming took 6 bases from V and 1 from J, leaving 12 bases between them. CDR3 bases: TGTGCCAGCAGTACCTCGACAGTCCAAGAGACCCAGTACTTC. Amino acids: CASSTSTVQETQYF.

A remark on this clone: Other nucleotide sequences from this sample produce the same CDR3. The genes are TRBV10-3 and TRBJ1-1; tentatively, D is TRBD1 (5 bases). The CDR3 runs to 14 residues. The germline V gene has CDR1 ENHRY and CDR2 SYGVKD. Trimming took 3 bases from V and 0 from J, leaving 8 bases between them. The CDR3 here is CAISEGALNTEAFF. CDR3 bases: TGTGCCATCAGTGAAGGGGCTCTGAACACTGAAGCTTTCTTT.

V usage is TRBV19 and J usage is TRBJ1-1, with D possibly TRBD1 on 6 matching bases. Germline-derived CDR1 and CDR2 are LNHDA and SQIVND (reference sequence). V lost 5 bases and J lost 6, with 22 bases in between. The CDR3 has 16 amino acids. This CDR3 reads CASSSRPDSFYSEAFF. CDR3 coding DNA: TGTGCCAGTAGTTCCCGCCCGGACAGTTTCTACTCTGAAGCTTTCTTT. The variable domain in full, completed from reference TRBV19 and TRBJ1-1, reads DGGITQSPKYLFRKEGQNVTLSCEQNLNHDAMYWYRQDPGQGLRLIYYSQIVNDFQKGDIAEGYSVSREKKESFPLTVTSAQKNPTAFYLCASSSRPDSFYSEAFFGQGTRLTVV.

The rearrangement uses TRBV11-2 and TRBJ1-2; the D is unclear. CDR3 size: 13 residues. The V gene lost 3 bases and the J gene lost 2 bases, with 7 bases spanning the gap. Germline loops: CDR1 SGHAT, CDR2 FQNNGV. Here the CDR3 reads CASSFTGNYGYTF. CDR3 sequence (DNA): TGTGCCAGCAGCTTCACGGGGAACTATGGCTACACCTTC.

The chain uses TRBV19 and TRBJ1-5; the match to TRBD1 covers 8 bases. V shed 5 bases and J 3 bases; nucleotides not matched to a gene: 15. Germline V gene data show CDR1 as LNHDA and CDR2 as SQIVND (reference sequence). The CDR3 covers 18 residues. CDR3 sequence: CASSLYWTGTGFNQPQHF. The DNA of the CDR3 is TGTGCCAGTAGTCTCTATTGGACCGGGACAGGCTTCAATCAGCCCCAGCATTTT.

The chain has TRBV7-9 and TRBJ2-7, with a possible D match to TRBD2 (6 bases). The CDR3 totals 13 residues. Per the germline V gene, CDR1 is SEHNR and CDR2 is FQNEAQ (reference sequence). V lost 5 bases to trimming and J lost 3 bases, with 11 bases between them. The CDR3 region has the DNA TGTGCCAGCAGCCCCGGGACTTTCTACGAGCAGTACTTC. This translates into CASSPGTFYEQYF. Variable domain in full (rest from reference TRBV7-9 and TRBJ2-7): DTGVSQNPRHKITKRGQNVTFRCDPISEHNRLYWYRQTLGQGPEFLTYFQNEAQLEKSRLLSDRFSAERPKGSFSTLEIQRTEQGDSAMYLCASSPGTFYEQYFGPGTRLTVT.

The chain employs TRBV27 and TRBJ1-2, with D hard to call. The CDR3 extends over 17 amino acids. Germline CDR1 MNHEY, CDR2 SMNVEV (reference sequence). V dropped 0 bases and J dropped 2 bases, with 16 bases sitting between them. The CDR3 loop reads CASSLSWASPINYGYTF. In DNA, the CDR3 is TGTGCCAGCAGTTTATCGTGGGCCAGCCCCATAAACTATGGCTACACCTTC.

V gene TRBV6-5 combines with J gene TRBJ1-5, with TRBD1 as a possible D gene (5 bases). Between the trimmed V and J ends, which lost 6 bases and 6 bases, there was a span of 6 bases. CDR3 length: 11 amino acids. In germline, CDR1 is MNHEY, CDR2 SVGAGI. DNA of the CDR3: TGTGCCAGCAGCGACAGTCAGCCCCAGCATTTT. It is translated as CASSDSQPQHF.

V is TRBV6-6 and J is TRBJ2-1; 7 nucleotides match TRBD1. This CDR3 is 16 amino acids long. The J segment lost 4 bases and the V segment lost 6 bases, leaving 12 bases of the junction unmatched. Germline values: CDR1 MNHNY, CDR2 SVGAGI (reference sequence). CDR3 region: CASSIRGQVFYNEQFF. As DNA, the CDR3 is TGTGCCAGCAGCATACGCGGACAGGTTTTTTACAATGAGCAGTTCTTC.

The chain is built from TRBV29-1 and TRBJ2-2; D call uncertain. CDR3 length: 13 residues. The germline V gene has CDR1 SQVTM and CDR2 ANQGSEA. The V end lost 7 bases, the J end lost 1 base, and 10 bases lay between the germline ends. CDR3 sequence: CSANPRNTGELFF. CDR3 DNA sequence: TGCAGCGCCAACCCGCGGAACACCGGGGAGCTGTTTTTT.